This T cell receptor (beta chain) came from a study of blood T cells in healthy people across ages. Study results and limitations: Relative to aged donors, long-lived donors carried more naive CD4+ cells and displayed higher diversity. Calculation of diversity from one million T cells yielded estimates considered to be underestimates.

This clonotype was detected a few times. Its antigen remains unknown. The junction had 8 bases not matched to a gene; V was cut back by 0 bases and J by 6 bases. Germline lookup yields CDR1 ENHRY and CDR2 SYGVKD. The CDR3 runs 17 residues. Sample-barcoded 5' priming and a J-beta primer mix drove a second PCR of about 6 to 11 cycles. Each CDR3 protein gets one entry after TCRdb re-called the 5' RACE reads with MiXCR. The repertoire holds some 900,000 distinct CDR3 sequences, with 48% as singletons. Material: blood. This receptor was identified in a man younger than 45 in good health. The chain uses TRBV10-3 and TRBJ1-5, with TRBD1 identical over 10 bases. CDR3 DNA: TGTGCCATCAGTGAGTCCGGACAGGGGGTGTTCGGTCAGCCCCAGCATTTT. Translated, it gives CAISESGQGVFGQPQHF.